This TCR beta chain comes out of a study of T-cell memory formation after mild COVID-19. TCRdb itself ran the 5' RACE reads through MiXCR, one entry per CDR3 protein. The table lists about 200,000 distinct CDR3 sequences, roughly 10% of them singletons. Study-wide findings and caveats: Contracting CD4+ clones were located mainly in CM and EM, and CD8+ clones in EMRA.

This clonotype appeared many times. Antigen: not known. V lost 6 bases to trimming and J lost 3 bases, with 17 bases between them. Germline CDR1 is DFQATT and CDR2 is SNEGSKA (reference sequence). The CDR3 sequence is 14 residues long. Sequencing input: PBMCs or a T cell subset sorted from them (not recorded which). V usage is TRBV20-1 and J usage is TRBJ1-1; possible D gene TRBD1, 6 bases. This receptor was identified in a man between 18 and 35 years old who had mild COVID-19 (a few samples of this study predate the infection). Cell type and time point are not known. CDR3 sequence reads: CSARPTGWDTEAFF. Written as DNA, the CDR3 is TGCAGTGCCCGCCCGACAGGCTGGGACACTGAAGCTTTCTTT.